The 16 T cell receptor beta chains listed next were all sequenced from one sample in a study of early T cells in non-severe SARS-CoV-2 infection. TCRdb re-derived calls from the 5' RACE reads in MiXCR, one entry per CDR3 protein. The sample holds about 49,000 distinct CDR3 sequences, 12% seen once. Sequenced sample: whole blood. The receptors were sampled from an adult who was a healthcare worker with PCR-confirmed SARS-CoV-2 infection or an uninfected control (not recorded which).

This clonotype was counted ten times or more. V gene TRBV28 combines with J gene TRBJ2-3; D is undetermined. V shed 4 bases and J shed 2 bases, with 4 bases lying between them. The CDR3 loop spans 12 amino acids. From germline, CDR1 is MDHEN and CDR2 SYDVKM. The CDR3 spells CASSSVTDTQYF. The CDR3 DNA reads TGTGCCAGCAGTTCAGTCACAGATACGCAGTATTTT.

This clonotype was detected ten times or more. The chain recombines TRBV2 with TRBJ2-1, with 13 nucleotides matching TRBD2. Germline V CDR1 and CDR2: SNHLY, FYNNEI. V trimming: 5 bases; J trimming: 6 bases; junction bases outside the gene matches: 4. The CDR3 runs to 15 residues. CDR3 protein: CASSIRLAGGNEQFF. Here the CDR3 DNA reads TGTGCCAGCAGTATACGACTAGCGGGGGGCAATGAGCAGTTCTTC.

This clonotype came up many times. The chain couples TRBV20-1 to TRBJ1-1; D uncertain. Germline CDR1 DFQATT, CDR2 SNEGSKA (reference sequence). The CDR3 is 13 amino acids. Trimming took 0 bases from V and 7 from J, leaving 12 bases between them. CDR3 sequence reads: CSARDLGSSEAFF. For the CDR3, the DNA is TGCAGTGCTAGAGATCTGGGCTCCAGTGAAGCTTTCTTT.

The rearrangement uses TRBV10-2 and TRBJ2-1, with 12 bases matching TRBD2. Trimming took 8 bases from V and 9 from J; bases not matched to a gene: 11. Germline CDR1 and CDR2: WSHSY and SAAADI. There are 15 residues in the CDR3. CDR3 protein: CASALETSGSTEQFF. The CDR3 region has the DNA TGCGCCAGCGCCCTAGAGACTAGCGGGAGCACTGAGCAGTTCTTC.

The V and J genes are TRBV6-5 and TRBJ1-1; no firm D call. The ends were cut back, 0 bases at V and 6 bases at J, with 8 bases in the middle. The CDR3 has 13 amino acids. Per the germline V gene, CDR1 is MNHEY and CDR2 is SVGAGI. The chain's CDR3 is CASSYSAGAEAFF. The DNA for the CDR3 is TGTGCCAGCAGTTACTCGGCGGGAGCTGAAGCTTTCTTT.

The chain couples TRBV7-8 to TRBJ2-3; 9 bases fit TRBD2. Germline lookup yields CDR1 SGHVS and CDR2 FQNEAQ. V was clipped by 5 bases and J by 0 bases; unmatched bases: 6. The CDR3 extends over 16 amino acids. CDR3 nucleotides: TGTGCCAGCAGCCCCTGGACTAGCGAGAGCACAGATACGCAGTATTTT. This gives the protein CASSPWTSESTDTQYF.

This clonotype was seen ten or more times. The rearrangement uses TRBV7-3 and TRBJ1-1; D perhaps matches TRBD1 (6 bases). The CDR3 is 13 amino acids. V lost 5 bases, J lost 1 base, and 8 bases lay in between. Germline loops: CDR1 SGHTA, CDR2 FQGTGA. For the CDR3, the DNA is TGTGCCAGCAGCCGACAGGAGAACACTGAAGCTTTCTTT. Amino acid sequence: CASSRQENTEAFF.

This clonotype was recorded at least ten times. The chain uses TRBV9 and TRBJ2-1, with TRBD2 identical over 10 bases. The germline CDR1 and CDR2 sequences are SGDLS and YYNGEE. The junction had 5 bases not matched to a gene; V was cut back by 4 bases and J by 7 bases. The CDR3 extends over 14 amino acids. The CDR3 nucleotides read TGTGCCAGCAGCCCACGACTAGCGGGTAATGAGCAGTTCTTC. The encoded protein is CASSPRLAGNEQFF.

The chain links TRBV7-2 to TRBJ2-5; 8 nucleotides match TRBD2. The CDR3 totals 15 residues. V was pared by 5 bases and J by 4 bases, with 9 bases of the junction left unmatched. The germline V gene encodes CDR1 SGHTA and CDR2 FQGNSA. CDR3 region: CASSPLGSGTETQYF. In nucleotides, the CDR3 is TGTGCCAGCAGCCCCCTGGGTAGCGGGACAGAGACCCAGTACTTC. Together with reference TRBV7-2 and TRBJ2-5, the CDR3 gives the full variable domain: GAGVSQSPSNKVTEKGKDVELRCDPISGHTALYWYRQSLGQGLEFLIYFQGNSAPDKSGLPSDRFSAERTGGSVSTLTIQRTQQEDSAVYLCASSPLGSGTETQYFGPGTRLLVL.

DNA for the CDR3: TGCGCCAGCAGTGAGGGACGGCTGGTAACCGGGGAGCTGTTTTTT. Translating it yields CASSEGRLVTGELFF. The V and J genes are TRBV10-2 and TRBJ2-2; D is uncertain. Trimming stripped 2 bases from V and 5 bases from J, with 12 bases between. Germline V lookup: CDR1 WSHSY, CDR2 SAAADI. The CDR3 is 15 residues long.

This clonotype was recorded many times. The chain is built from TRBV20-1 and TRBJ1-5; 8 nucleotides match TRBD1. The CDR3 has 16 amino acids. The junction had 11 bases not matched to a gene; V was cut back by 6 bases and J by 1 base. In germline, CDR1 is DFQATT, CDR2 SNEGSKA (reference sequence). CDR3 residues: CSATQAGGVSNQPQHF. In nucleotides, the CDR3 is TGCAGTGCCACCCAAGCAGGGGGCGTGAGCAATCAGCCCCAGCATTTT.

This clonotype appeared many times. The chain is built from TRBV28 and TRBJ2-5; D unclear. CDR1 is MDHEN, CDR2 SYDVKM, per germline. Deletions cut 10 bases from V and 5 bases from J, with 8 bases between. This CDR3 is built from 10 residues. This CDR3 reads CATLQETQYF. CDR3 DNA: TGTGCCACCCTCCAGGAGACCCAGTACTTC.

The CDR3 is CSAHRGGAQETQYF. DNA of the CDR3: TGCAGTGCTCACAGAGGAGGGGCCCAAGAGACCCAGTACTTC. This chain uses TRBV20-1 with TRBJ2-5, with D perhaps matching TRBD2 (6 bases). Germline V gene lookup returns CDR1 DFQATT and CDR2 SNEGSKA (reference sequence). Trimming pared 5 bases from V and 1 base from J, leaving 14 bases between. The CDR3 totals 14 residues.

Only a few counts were recorded for this clonotype. The rearrangement links TRBV7-9 to TRBJ2-7; 9 nucleotides align to TRBD1. Trimming removed 5 bases from V and 1 base from J; junction bases left unmatched: 6. Germline V lookup: CDR1 SEHNR, CDR2 FQNEAQ (reference sequence). This CDR3 has 15 amino acids. The CDR3 DNA follows: TGTGCCAGCAGCCTTCCGGGACAGGGTTCCTACGAGCAGTACTTC. This encodes CASSLPGQGSYEQYF.

This clonotype has ten or more counts. This sequence joins TRBV5-1 and TRBJ1-5; D gene ambiguous. The germline V gene encodes CDR1 SGHRS and CDR2 YFSETQ. This CDR3 is 12 amino acids long. Trimming shortened V by 6 bases and J by 2 bases, and 6 bases separated the two germline ends. Here the CDR3 reads CASIRGNQPQHF. The DNA of the CDR3 is TGCGCCAGCATTAGAGGCAATCAGCCCCAGCATTTT.

This clonotype was detected only a few times. The V gene is TRBV10-2, the J gene TRBJ2-7, with D perhaps TRBD2 (6 bases). Trimming shortened V by 0 bases and J by 4 bases, and 16 bases separated the two germline ends. From germline, CDR1 is WSHSY and CDR2 SAAADI. The CDR3 loop spans 16 amino acids. CDR3 protein: CASSESEGERVYEQYF. In DNA form, the CDR3 reads TGCGCCAGCAGTGAGTCGGAAGGGGAGCGGGTGTACGAGCAGTACTTC.